This paragraph reports one TCR beta chain. Its antigen remains unknown. This specimen belongs to a study of cytomegalovirus exposure and HLA in healthy donors. PCR amplification relied on 60 Vbeta primers (plus 13 Jbeta primers). TCRdb's copy holds only in-frame clones and misses some; the assay was immunoSEQ multiplex PCR. Here the sample spans about 140,000 clones, about four fifths being singletons. Whole-study results and caveats: In vitro data verified a few CMV-associated chains as specific for CMV antigens.

The V gene lost 0 bases and the J gene lost 9 bases, with 12 bases spanning the gap. The CDR3 sequence is 13 residues long. Germline CDR1 and CDR2: SGHRS and YFSETQ. The source is a man between 25 and 39 years old in good health and CMV-seronegative. The V gene is TRBV5-1, the J gene TRBJ1-1; TRBD1 is a possible D gene (5 bases). The sample was PBMCs. The CDR3 nucleotides read TGCGCCAGCAGCTTGGAGGGGCAGCTACAAGCTTTCTTT. It translates to CASSLEGQLQAFF.